A selection of T cell receptor beta chains follows, all from one sample in a study of T cells in Graves' hyperthyroidism and ophthalmopathy. Each CDR3 protein gets one entry after TCRdb re-called the multiplex PCR reads with MiXCR. Of around 580,000 distinct CDR3 sequences listed, roughly 50% were seen once; the top ten hold about 8.3%. Sequenced material: peripheral blood or thyroid tissue (not recorded which). These receptors were taken from a woman under 30 with Graves' hyperthyroidism. Both conserved end residues are part of each CDR3. A D gene is named only where the DNA matches it firmly. Not every row has a clone size; where given, it reads once, few, many or a size class.

CDR3aa: CASSVEQGYEQYF; CDR3nt: TGTGCCAGCAGCGTAGAACAGGGTTACGAGCAGTACTTC; j_gene: TRBJ2-7; v_gene: TRBV9; abundance: many; d_gene: NA
CDR3aa: CSVDRQGYGYTF; CDR3nt: TGCAGCGTTGATCGACAGGGTTATGGCTACACCTTC; j_gene: TRBJ1-2; v_gene: TRBV29-1; abundance: NA; d_gene: TRBD1
CDR3aa: CASSVGRGVEQYF; CDR3nt: TGTGCCAGCAGTGTCGGCAGGGGTGTCGAGCAGTACTTC; j_gene: TRBJ2-7; v_gene: TRBV2; abundance: many; d_gene: NA
CDR3aa: CASSEGQGQVYEQYF; CDR3nt: TGTGCCAGCAGTGAAGGTCAGGGTCAAGTCTACGAGCAGTACTTC; j_gene: TRBJ2-7; v_gene: TRBV6-1; abundance: many; d_gene: NA
CDR3aa: CSARQGGQPQETQYF; CDR3nt: TGCAGCGCTAGACAGGGGGGGCAGCCCCAAGAGACCCAGTACTTC; j_gene: TRBJ2-5; v_gene: TRBV29-1; abundance: NA; d_gene: TRBD1
CDR3aa: CATSKHGTAFNLERSGYEQYF; CDR3nt: TGTGCCACCAGCAAACACGGGACAGCTTTCAACTTGGAGAGATCTGGTTACGAGCAGTACTTC; j_gene: TRBJ2-7; v_gene: TRBV15; abundance: many; d_gene: TRBD1
CDR3aa: CARRARSNEQFF; CDR3nt: TGTGCCAGGAGAGCTAGGAGTAATGAGCAGTTCTTC; j_gene: TRBJ2-1; v_gene: TRBV2; abundance: NA; d_gene: NA
CDR3aa: CSVEKPPGQGEQYF; CDR3nt: TGCAGCGTTGAAAAACCCCCGGGCCAGGGCGAGCAGTACTTC; j_gene: TRBJ2-7; v_gene: TRBV29-1; abundance: NA; d_gene: NA
CDR3aa: CASRAGTGVGEQYF; CDR3nt: TGTGCCAGCAGGGCCGGGACGGGCGTGGGGGAGCAGTACTTC; j_gene: TRBJ2-7; v_gene: TRBV12-3/TRBV12-4; abundance: many; d_gene: NA
CDR3aa: CASRPGPFHSNQPQHF; CDR3nt: TGTGCCAGCAGACCCGGGCCCTTCCATAGCAATCAGCCCCAGCATTTT; j_gene: TRBJ1-5; v_gene: TRBV25-1; abundance: NA; d_gene: NA
CDR3aa: CSARATGDELGEAFF; CDR3nt: TGCAGTGCCAGGGCGACAGGGGATGAATTGGGTGAAGCTTTCTTT; j_gene: TRBJ1-1; v_gene: TRBV20-1; abundance: NA; d_gene: TRBD1